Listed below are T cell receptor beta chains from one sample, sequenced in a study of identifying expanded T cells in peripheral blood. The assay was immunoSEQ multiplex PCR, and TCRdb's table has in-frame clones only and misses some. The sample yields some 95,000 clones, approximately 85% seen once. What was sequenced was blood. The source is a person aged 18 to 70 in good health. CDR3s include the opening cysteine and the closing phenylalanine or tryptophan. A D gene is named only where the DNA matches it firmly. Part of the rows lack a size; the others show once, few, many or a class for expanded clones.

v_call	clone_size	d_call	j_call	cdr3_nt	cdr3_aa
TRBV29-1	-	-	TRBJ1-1	TGCAGCGTCGGGGCGACTGACACTGAAGCTTTCTTT	CSVGATDTEAFF
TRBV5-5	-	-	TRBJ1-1	TGTGCCAGCAGCCCGTACAGGACTAATAAGAACACTGAAGCTTTCTTT	CASSPYRTNKNTEAFF
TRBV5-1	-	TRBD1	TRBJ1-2	TGCGCCAGCAGCCCTATAGACAGGGACGGCTATGGCTACACCTTC	CASSPIDRDGYGYTF
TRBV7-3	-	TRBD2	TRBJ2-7	TGTGCCAGCAGCTCTCCCGGACTAGCGGGAAAGGGTGGGCAGTACTTC	CASSSPGLAGKGGQYF
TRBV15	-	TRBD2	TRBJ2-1	TGTGCCACCAGCAGAGAGGATACGGGACTAGCGGACTACAATGAGCAGTTCTTC	CATSREDTGLADYNEQFF
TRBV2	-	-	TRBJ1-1	TGTGCCAGCAGTGAATCCCCGGACCTAAGGGAAGCTTTCTTT	CASSESPDLREAFF
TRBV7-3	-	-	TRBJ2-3	TGTGCCAGCAGCCCGGGACTCCAAACAGATACGCAGTATTTT	CASSPGLQTDTQYF
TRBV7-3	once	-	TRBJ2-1	TGTGCCAGCAGCCCAAAGCCGAAACTTGGGCAATTCAATGAGCAGTTCTTC	CASSPKPKLGQFNEQFF
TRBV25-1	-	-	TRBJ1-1	TGTGCCAGCAGTCCTAGGGACCGGAACACTGAAGCTTTCTTT	CASSPRDRNTEAFF
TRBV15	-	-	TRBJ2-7	TGTGCCACCAGCAGAGATCCCCTCACGACCGAGCAGTACTTC	CATSRDPLTTEQYF
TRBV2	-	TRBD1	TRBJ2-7	TGTGCCAGCAGTGCGGACAGGACCTACGAGCAGTACTTC	CASSADRTYEQYF
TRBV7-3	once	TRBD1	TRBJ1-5	TGTGCCAGCAGCTTGACAGGGCCCAATCAGCCCCAGCATTTT	CASSLTGPNQPQHF
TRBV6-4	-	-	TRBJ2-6	TGTGCCAGCAGTGCTTCGCTAATAACAGGGGAGGCTGGGGCCAACGTCCTGACTTTC	CASSASLITGEAGANVLTF
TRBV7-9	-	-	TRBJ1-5	TGTGCCAGCAGCTCCACTGAATATAGCAATCAGCCCCAGCATTTT	CASSSTEYSNQPQHF
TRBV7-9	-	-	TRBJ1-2	TGTGCCAGCAGCTTAAGAGTTGCTGGCTACACCTTC	CASSLRVAGYTF
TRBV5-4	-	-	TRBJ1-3	TGTGCCAGCAGCTTGGGGACTCCGGGAGGAAACACCATATATTTT	CASSLGTPGGNTIYF
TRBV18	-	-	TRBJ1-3	TGTGCCAGCTCACCTACAGAGGCCTCTGGAAACACCATATATTTT	CASSPTEASGNTIYF
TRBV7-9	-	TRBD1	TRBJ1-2	TGTGCCAGCAGCTCCCGGACAGGGGGCAACTATGGCTACACCTTC	CASSSRTGGNYGYTF
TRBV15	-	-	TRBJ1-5	TGTGCCACCAGCAGAGATAAGGGTAGCAATCAGCCCCAGCATTTT	CATSRDKGSNQPQHF
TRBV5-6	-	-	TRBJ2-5	TGTGCCAGCAGCTTGTATCGGGAGACCCAGTACTTC	CASSLYRETQYF
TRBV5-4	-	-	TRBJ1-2	TGTGCCAGCAGCCTAAAGGACAGCTATGGCTACACCTTC	CASSLKDSYGYTF
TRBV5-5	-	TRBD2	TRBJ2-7	TGTGCCAGCAGGGGTGGACTAGCGGGAGGCGGAGGGTCCTACGAGCAGTACTTC	CASRGGLAGGGGSYEQYF
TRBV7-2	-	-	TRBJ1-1	TGTGCCAGCAGCTTACAGGTCGAAGCTTTCTTT	CASSLQVEAFF
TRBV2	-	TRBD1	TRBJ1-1	TGTGCCAGCAATAATGCGGGACAGGGGAATGAAGCTTTCTTT	CASNNAGQGNEAFF
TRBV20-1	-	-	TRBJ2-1	TGCAGTGCTATGGGGGGCAATGAGCAGTTCTTC	CSAMGGNEQFF
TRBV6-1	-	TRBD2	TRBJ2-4	TGTGCCAGCAGTGAAACGGGAGGCTTAGCCAAAAACATTCAGTACTTC	CASSETGGLAKNIQYF